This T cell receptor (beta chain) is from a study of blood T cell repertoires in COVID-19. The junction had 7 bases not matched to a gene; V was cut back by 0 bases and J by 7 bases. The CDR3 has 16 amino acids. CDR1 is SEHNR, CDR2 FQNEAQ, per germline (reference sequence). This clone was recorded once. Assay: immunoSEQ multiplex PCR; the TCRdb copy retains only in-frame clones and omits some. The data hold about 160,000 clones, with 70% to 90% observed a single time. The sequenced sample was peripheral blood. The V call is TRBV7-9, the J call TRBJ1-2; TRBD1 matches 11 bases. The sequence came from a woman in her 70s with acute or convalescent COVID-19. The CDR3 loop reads CASSLALDRGLLGYTF. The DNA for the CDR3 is TGTGCCAGCAGCTTAGCCCTGGACAGGGGGCTTCTTGGCTACACCTTC.